The 21 T cell receptor beta chains given below trace back to one sample, sequenced in a study of STAT5B mutations in CD4+ large granular lymphocyte leukemia. Assay used: immunoSEQ multiplex PCR; TCRdb lists only in-frame clones, some missing. The repertoire consists of roughly 36,000 clones, with around 88% occurring once and the leading ten covering approximately 0.97%. The sequencing sample was made of CD4+ T cells from blood buffy coats. The receptors stem from a human donor in good health.

The CDR3 region has the DNA TGTGCCAGCAGCTTAGCGCTTCGGGGCCAAGAGACCCAGTACTTC. Its translation: CASSLALRGQETQYF. The chain recombines TRBV7-2 with TRBJ2-5, with D perhaps matching TRBD2 (5 bases). CDR3 length: 15 amino acids. V was trimmed by 0 bases and J by 1 base, leaving 9 bases between them. Germline CDR1 SGHTA, CDR2 FQGNSA.

The chain is built from TRBV7-2 and TRBJ1-2, with D possibly TRBD1 on 6 matching bases. Germline CDR1 is SGHTA and CDR2 is FQGNSA. V was shortened by 1 base and J by 5 bases, with 14 bases between the two germline ends. This CDR3 is 15 amino acids long. The CDR3 here is CASSLVGGPTYGYTF. The CDR3 DNA reads TGTGCCAGCAGCTTAGTTGGGGGGCCAACGTATGGCTACACCTTC.

The chain is built from TRBV5-1 and TRBJ2-6; 9 bases fit TRBD2. The CDR3 is 19 residues long. Germline V lookup: CDR1 SGHRS, CDR2 YFSETQ. V lost 0 bases to trimming and J lost 0 bases; unmatched junction nucleotides: 7. The CDR3 DNA follows: TGCGCCAGCAGCTTGGGCGCGGGGGGGGCTAGCTCTGGGGCCAACGTCCTGACTTTC. It codes for CASSLGAGGASSGANVLTF.

The rearrangement uses TRBV19 and TRBJ1-1; no reliable D call. The length of the CDR3 is 15 residues. Germline loops: CDR1 LNHDA, CDR2 SQIVND (reference sequence). The V and J ends lost 4 bases and 0 bases respectively, with 12 bases between them. The CDR3 loop is CASSTIRRLNTEAFF. The CDR3 coding sequence is TGTGCCAGTAGTACCATAAGGCGCCTGAACACTGAAGCTTTCTTT. The full variable domain, rest sourced from reference TRBV19 and TRBJ1-1, is DGGITQSPKYLFRKEGQNVTLSCEQNLNHDAMYWYRQDPGQGLRLIYYSQIVNDFQKGDIAEGYSVSREKKESFPLTVTSAQKNPTAFYLCASSTIRRLNTEAFFGQGTRLTVV.

The chain links TRBV15 to TRBJ1-1, with TRBD1 matching over 7 bases. CDR1 is LNHNV, CDR2 YYDKDF, per germline (reference sequence). V gave up 8 bases and J gave up 5 bases; unmatched junction bases: 11. The CDR3 totals 14 residues. CDR3 in amino acids: CATGRQGVRTEAFF. As DNA, the CDR3 is TGTGCCACCGGAAGGCAGGGGGTTCGGACTGAAGCTTTCTTT.

This chain joins TRBV5-1 and TRBJ1-2; 7 bases agree with TRBD1. Per the germline V gene, CDR1 is SGHRS and CDR2 is YFSETQ. There are 14 residues in the CDR3. With 3 bases clipped from V and 2 bases from J, the junction kept 4 bases outside the gene matches. The CDR3 loop reads CASSSTQGNYGYTF. Written as DNA, the CDR3 is TGCGCCAGCAGCTCGACACAGGGGAACTATGGCTACACCTTC.

The chain combines TRBV7-2 with TRBJ2-5; D is uncertain. This CDR3 is built from 13 residues. Germline values: CDR1 SGHTA, CDR2 FQGNSA. The V end was cut by 9 bases, the J end by 3 bases, with 14 bases between. CDR3 loop: CASSKSHEETQYF. The CDR3 coding sequence is TGTGCCAGTTCGAAGAGCCATGAAGAGACCCAGTACTTC.

The V call is TRBV10-1, the J call TRBJ2-7, with a possible D match to TRBD2 (5 bases). Trimming shortened V by 3 bases and J by 5 bases, and 5 bases separated the two germline ends. This CDR3 region has 11 residues. Germline assignment: CDR1 WNHNN and CDR2 SYGVQD (reference sequence). CDR3 amino acids: CASSDGDEQYF. For the CDR3, the DNA is TGCGCCAGCAGTGACGGGGACGAGCAGTACTTC.

The genes are TRBV7-2 and TRBJ1-2; D gene ambiguous. Looked up from germline, CDR1 is SGHTA and CDR2 is FQGNSA. This CDR3 contains 13 residues. V dropped 2 bases and J dropped 1 base, with 5 bases sitting between them. The CDR3 DNA sequence: TGTGCCAGCAGCTTACTGTATAACTATGGCTACACCTTC. This gives the protein CASSLLYNYGYTF.

The chain combines TRBV6-5 with TRBJ2-7, with 9 positions matching TRBD1. The germline gives CDR1 MNHEY, CDR2 SVGAGI. The CDR3 has 15 residues. J was trimmed by 3 bases and V by 5 bases; bases with no gene match: 8. For the CDR3, the DNA is TGTGCCAGCAGTGCCTATGGGACAGGGATCTACGAGCAGTACTTC. Residues: CASSAYGTGIYEQYF.

V is TRBV28 and J is TRBJ2-1; D uncertain. V lost 8 bases and J lost 6, with 8 bases in between. The CDR3 has 11 amino acids. The germline V gene encodes CDR1 MDHEN and CDR2 SYDVKM. DNA for the CDR3: TGTGCCAGCTGCTCTTTCAATGAGCAGTTCTTC. It encodes CASCSFNEQFF.

This chain connects TRBV20-1 to TRBJ1-2; D is unresolved. The CDR3 has 10 residues. The ends were cut back, 5 bases at V and 3 bases at J, with 4 bases in the middle. Germline CDR1 reads DFQATT; CDR2 reads SNEGSKA (reference sequence). The CDR3 DNA is TGCAGTGCTTCTGACTATGGCTACACCTTC. Translation gives CSASDYGYTF.

The rearrangement uses TRBV6-6 and TRBJ2-7, with a tentative D call TRBD1 (6 bases). The ends were cut back, 4 bases at V and 3 bases at J, with 13 bases in the middle. The CDR3 has 14 residues. CDR1 is MNHNY, CDR2 SVGAGI, per germline (reference sequence). The CDR3, as DNA: TGTGCCAGCAGTTCAGTAAGGGGGAACTACGAGCAGTACTTC. It yields the protein CASSSVRGNYEQYF.

The gene calls are TRBV10-2 and TRBJ2-3; possibly TRBD2 for D (5 bases). The CDR3 loop spans 15 amino acids. Germline assignment: CDR1 WSHSY and CDR2 SAAADI. Trimming removed 0 bases from V and 2 bases from J, with 9 bases in between. CDR3 in amino acids: CASSESRDITDTQYF. CDR3 nucleotide sequence: TGCGCCAGCAGTGAGTCGAGGGATATCACAGATACGCAGTATTTT.

The chain uses TRBV4-3 and TRBJ2-7, with D perhaps being TRBD1 or TRBD2 (5 bases each). Germline values: CDR1 LGHNA, CDR2 YSLEER. V was trimmed by 3 bases and J by 2 bases, leaving 11 bases between them. The CDR3 runs to 14 residues. CDR3 sequence reads: CASSHLPGPYEQYF. The CDR3 bases are TGCGCCAGCAGCCACTTACCGGGGCCCTACGAGCAGTACTTC.

This sequence joins TRBV4-2 and TRBJ1-1, with a tentative D call TRBD1 (6 bases). The CDR3 spans 16 residues. Germline values: CDR1 LGHNA, CDR2 YNFKEQ. The ends were cut back, 1 base at V and 2 bases at J, with 14 bases in the middle. The CDR3 DNA is TGTGCCAGCAGCCAAGGGTTTGGACAGACTAACACTGAAGCTTTCTTT. Encoded protein: CASSQGFGQTNTEAFF.

This chain uses TRBV14 with TRBJ1-1, with D tentatively TRBD1 (5 bases). V dropped 4 bases and J dropped 0 bases, with 18 bases sitting between them. The CDR3 loop spans 17 amino acids. Germline-derived CDR1 and CDR2 are SGHDN and FVKESK. CDR3 coding DNA: TGTGCCAGCAGCCTCCCGGACACCTACCATCTGAACACTGAAGCTTTCTTT. Its translation: CASSLPDTYHLNTEAFF. Based on the CDR3 plus reference TRBV14 and TRBJ1-1, the full variable domain is EAGVTQFPSHSVIEKGQTVTLRCDPISGHDNLYWYRRVMGKEIKFLLHFVKESKQDESGMPNNRFLAERTGGTYSTLKVQPAELEDSGVYFCASSLPDTYHLNTEAFFGQGTRLTVV.

V gene TRBV7-2 combines with J gene TRBJ2-7; no firm D call. Trimming left V 5 bases short and J 7 bases short, with 18 bases between. Germline-derived CDR1 and CDR2 are SGHTA and FQGNSA. This CDR3 is 14 amino acids long. The CDR3 protein is CASSLSPLSPEQYF. The DNA of the CDR3 is TGTGCCAGCAGCCTCTCCCCCCTTTCGCCAGAGCAGTACTTC. The full variable domain, with the rest looked up from reference TRBV7-2 and TRBJ2-7, is GAGVSQSPSNKVTEKGKDVELRCDPISGHTALYWYRQSLGQGLEFLIYFQGNSAPDKSGLPSDRFSAERTGGSVSTLTIQRTQQEDSAVYLCASSLSPLSPEQYFGPGTRLTVT.

V usage is TRBV30 and J usage is TRBJ1-4; D is unclear. Trimming removed 1 base at V and 0 bases at J, with 6 bases between. The CDR3 has 14 residues. Germline V gives CDR1 GTSNPN, CDR2 SVGIG (reference sequence). The CDR3 region is CAWSATATNEKLFF. The DNA of the CDR3 is TGTGCCTGGAGTGCCACCGCAACTAATGAAAAACTGTTTTTT.

This chain joins TRBV5-1 and TRBJ1-4, with no clear D. The germline V gene has CDR1 SGHRS and CDR2 YFSETQ. The CDR3 is 17 residues long. V was clipped by 0 bases and J by 2 bases, with 14 bases between them. The CDR3 nucleotides read TGCGCCAGCAGCTTGGATGCGGGTTGGCTCACTAATGAAAAACTGTTTTTT. It encodes CASSLDAGWLTNEKLFF.

The sample holds one count of this clone. V usage is TRBV11-2 and J usage is TRBJ2-5; D tentatively reads TRBD1 or TRBD2 (5 bases each). Germline CDR1 reads SGHAT; CDR2 reads FQNNGV. The CDR3 runs to 14 residues. The V end was cut by 6 bases, the J end by 2 bases, with 13 bases between. CDR3: CASRTQGAQETQYF. The CDR3 nucleotides are TGTGCCAGCAGAACCCAGGGAGCACAAGAGACCCAGTACTTC.